The 28 T cell receptor beta chains in this list originate from one sample, sequenced in a study of shared clonotypes between healthy human individuals. TCRdb's copy holds only in-frame clones and misses some; the assay was immunoSEQ multiplex PCR. This table has about 2 million clones, about 95% appearing once. Naive CD8 isolation took CD45RO-negative cells positively selected for CCR7 and excluded terminally differentiated effector memory CD45RA+ cells. The source material was naive CD8+ T cells sorted from blood. These receptors were collected from a man younger than 35 in good health.

The chain is built from TRBV19 and TRBJ1-5; 9 positions match TRBD1. The CDR3 is 19 residues long. The germline V gene encodes CDR1 LNHDA and CDR2 SQIVND (reference sequence). V gave up 8 bases and J gave up 8 bases; unmatched junction bases: 25. CDR3 sequence: CASFPDRGIAVPNHEPQHF. The CDR3 bases are TGTGCCAGTTTCCCAGACAGGGGGATCGCGGTTCCAAATCATGAGCCCCAGCATTTT.

V is TRBV9 and J is TRBJ2-2; 9 bases map to TRBD2. CDR1 SGDLS and CDR2 YYNGEE come from the germline V gene. This CDR3 comprises 15 residues. The V gene end was trimmed by 3 bases and the J gene end by 6 bases; junction bases not matched to a gene: 6. This CDR3 is CASSADSGRSGELFF. DNA for the CDR3: TGTGCCAGCAGCGCAGATAGCGGGAGATCCGGGGAGCTGTTTTTT.

This clone is a singleton in its sample. Written as DNA, the CDR3 is TGTGCCAGCAGTCCTGCGGGAGAACTATCTTACGAGCAGTACTTC. Translated: CASSPAGELSYEQYF. The V gene is TRBV27, the J gene TRBJ2-7, with TRBD2 matching over 7 bases. Losses at the gene ends were 5 bases for V and 4 bases for J; bases not matched to a gene: 11. The CDR3 runs to 15 residues. Looked up from germline, CDR1 is MNHEY and CDR2 is SMNVEV (reference sequence).

The chain is built from TRBV7-6 and TRBJ1-1, with D possibly matching TRBD1 (5 bases). The V end lost 5 bases, the J end lost 1 base, and 14 bases lay between the germline ends. The CDR3 extends over 15 amino acids. Germline V gene sequence: CDR1 SGHVS, CDR2 FNYEAQ. The CDR3 is CASSEPTVGNTEAFF. The CDR3 DNA reads as TGTGCCAGCAGCGAACCGACAGTCGGGAACACTGAAGCTTTCTTT.

The chain combines TRBV6-5 with TRBJ2-3; D gene ambiguous. V was clipped by 1 base and J by 0 bases, with 11 bases between them. The germline gives CDR1 MNHEY, CDR2 SVGAGI. The CDR3 totals 16 residues. CDR3 in amino acids: CASSYYRASSTDTQYF. The CDR3 coding sequence is TGTGCCAGCAGTTACTATCGAGCGTCTAGCACAGATACGCAGTATTTT.

In regard to this clone: The same CDR3 arises from other DNA sequences in this sample as well. The genes are TRBV13 and TRBJ2-7, with 7 bases aligning to TRBD1. This CDR3 contains 13 residues. Germline lookup yields CDR1 PRHDT and CDR2 FYEKMQ (reference sequence). The V gene end was trimmed by 3 bases and the J gene end by 3 bases; junction bases not matched to a gene: 2. CDR3 bases: TGTGCCAGCAGCTTTGGACAGGACTACGAGCAGTACTTC. As protein: CASSFGQDYEQYF.

This clone was observed many times. Other DNA sequences from this sample encode an identical CDR3 as well. The rearrangement links TRBV11-2 to TRBJ2-2; D gene unclear. V lost 3 bases and J 2 bases, leaving 4 bases between the germline ends. The CDR3 runs 13 residues. Germline V gene sequence: CDR1 SGHAT, CDR2 FQNNGV. This CDR3 is CASSFLNTGELFF. CDR3 DNA sequence: TGTGCCAGCAGCTTCCTCAACACCGGGGAGCTGTTTTTT.

The CDR3 DNA follows: TGTGCCAGCAGCTTAGACGTCGGACTAGCAGCGGACGAGCAGTACTTC. This translates into CASSLDVGLAADEQYF. The chain couples TRBV7-8 to TRBJ2-7; 8 positions agree with TRBD2. This CDR3 is built from 16 residues. Germline lookup yields CDR1 SGHVS and CDR2 FQNEAQ. The V gene end was trimmed by 1 base and the J gene end by 5 bases; junction bases not matched to a gene: 10.

This clone appeared a few times. The V and J genes are TRBV6-1 and TRBJ2-5; D is possibly TRBD1 or TRBD2 (6 bases each). CDR3 length: 13 residues. Trimming stripped 4 bases from V and 5 bases from J, with 11 bases between. Germline V gene sequence: CDR1 MNHNS, CDR2 SASEGT. In nucleotides, the CDR3 is TGTGCCAGCAGTGGACTCGGGGGCGAGACCCAGTACTTC. Translating it yields CASSGLGGETQYF.

The J gene is TRBJ1-2, the V gene TRBV4-3; D is uncertain. Germline V CDR1 and CDR2: LGHNA, YSLEER. CDR3 length: 14 residues. Trimming pared 0 bases from V and 2 bases from J, leaving 7 bases between. The CDR3 sequence is CASSQDSGNYGYTF. The CDR3 coding sequence is TGCGCCAGCAGCCAAGATTCGGGGAACTATGGCTACACCTTC.

This chain joins TRBV5-4 and TRBJ2-1, with a tentative D call TRBD2 (6 bases). The CDR3 has 14 amino acids. CDR1 is SGHNT, CDR2 YYREEE, per germline (reference sequence). The V end was cut by 0 bases, the J end by 8 bases, with 12 bases between. CDR3 region: CASSLVGSEDEQFF. The CDR3 nucleotides read TGTGCCAGCAGCTTGGTCGGGAGTGAGGATGAGCAGTTCTTC.

In its sample, this clone was seen once. The CDR3 DNA sequence: TGTGCCAGCTCCGCCCCGGGACAGGGCTCCTACGAGCAGTACTTC. Translated, it gives CASSAPGQGSYEQYF. The chain is built from TRBV18 and TRBJ2-7, with 9 bases matching TRBD1. The CDR3 has 15 amino acids. Germline V CDR1 and CDR2: KGHSH, LQKENI. J gave up 0 bases and V 6 bases, and 6 bases lay outside the gene matches.

The CDR3 loop reads CASSLEDLGAEQETQYF. In nucleotides, the CDR3 is TGTGCCAGCAGCTTAGAGGACCTTGGGGCAGAGCAAGAGACCCAGTACTTC. This chain connects TRBV11-2 to TRBJ2-5; a possible D gene is TRBD1 (5 bases). The CDR3 is 17 amino acids. V was clipped by 0 bases and J by 2 bases, with 16 bases between them. From germline, CDR1 is SGHAT and CDR2 FQNNGV.

The rearrangement joins TRBV7-9 to TRBJ2-3; 9 bases are shared with TRBD2. The CDR3 runs 16 residues. The germline gives CDR1 SEHNR, CDR2 FQNEAQ (reference sequence). Trimming at V came to 3 bases and at J to 0 bases, leaving 4 bases not matched to a gene. In DNA, the CDR3 is TGTGCCAGCAGCTTGAGGACTAGCGATAGCACAGATACGCAGTATTTT. This encodes CASSLRTSDSTDTQYF.

The CDR3 DNA sequence: TGTGCCAGCAGTGACCCGGGACTAGCGGTAGAGACCCAGTACTTC. It yields the protein CASSDPGLAVETQYF. This rearrangement joins TRBV6-4 to TRBJ2-5, with 11 bases fitting TRBD2. Germline V gives CDR1 MRHNA, CDR2 SNTAGT. V lost 2 bases, J lost 4 bases, and 3 bases stayed unmatched. The CDR3 extends over 15 amino acids.

The chain employs TRBV2 and TRBJ2-7; D possibly corresponds to TRBD2 (6 bases). Looked up from germline, CDR1 is SNHLY and CDR2 is FYNNEI. The CDR3 has 13 residues. Between the trimmed V and J ends, which lost 6 bases and 6 bases, there was a span of 15 bases. The CDR3 coding sequence is TGTGCCAGCAGGGACCCATCGGGGGTCGAGCAGTACTTC. Residues: CASRDPSGVEQYF.

To note about this clone: Other DNA sequences in the sample encode the same CDR3. This rearrangement joins TRBV4-3 to TRBJ2-7; no definite D call. The CDR3 loop spans 13 amino acids. Trimming removed 2 bases from V and 3 bases from J, with 8 bases in between. Germline V gene data show CDR1 as LGHNA and CDR2 as YSLEER. The CDR3 is CASSQYRGYEQYF. DNA for the CDR3: TGCGCCAGCAGCCAATACCGAGGCTACGAGCAGTACTTC.

The chain combines TRBV6-5 with TRBJ2-7; no clear D gene. From germline, CDR1 is MNHEY and CDR2 SVGAGI. This CDR3 contains 12 residues. V was cut by 5 bases and J by 3 bases, with 8 bases left in between. The CDR3 DNA reads TGTGCCAGCAGTAGGGATTTCTACGAGCAGTACTTC. This translates into CASSRDFYEQYF.

This clone was detected only once. V is TRBV19 and J is TRBJ2-1; 7 nucleotides agree with TRBD2. Germline V CDR1 and CDR2: LNHDA, SQIVND (reference sequence). The J segment lost 6 bases and the V segment lost 1 base, leaving 3 bases of the junction unmatched. The length of the CDR3 is 14 residues. In nucleotides, the CDR3 is TGTGCCAGTAGTATAGGGCTAGCGGTCAATGAGCAGTTCTTC. Its translation is CASSIGLAVNEQFF.

The chain has TRBV5-6 and TRBJ2-3; D gene uncertain. With 0 bases removed from V and 4 bases from J, the gap between germline ends came to 6 bases. The CDR3 runs 13 residues. CDR1 and CDR2 from the germline V gene are SGHDT and YYEEEE. The CDR3 DNA follows: TGTGCCAGCAGCTTGGGGAGTCCAGATACGCAGTATTTT. Its translation is CASSLGSPDTQYF. The full variable domain, in which reference TRBV5-6 and TRBJ2-3 provide the parts outside the CDR3, is DAGVTQSPTHLIKTRGQQVTLRCSPKSGHDTVSWYQQALGQGPQFIFQYYEEEERQRGNFPDRFSGHQFPNYSSELNVNALLLGDSALYLCASSLGSPDTQYFGPGTRLTVL.

The chain combines TRBV7-9 with TRBJ1-1; D unclear. CDR1 is SEHNR and CDR2 is FQNEAQ in the germline V gene (reference sequence). This CDR3 comprises 12 residues. V was trimmed by 5 bases and J by 7 bases, leaving 11 bases between them. The CDR3 DNA sequence: TGTGCCAGCAGCCCCTCGCCCGGTGAAGCTTTCTTT. Translation gives CASSPSPGEAFF. The full variable domain, rest sourced from reference TRBV7-9 and TRBJ1-1, is DTGVSQNPRHKITKRGQNVTFRCDPISEHNRLYWYRQTLGQGPEFLTYFQNEAQLEKSRLLSDRFSAERPKGSFSTLEIQRTEQGDSAMYLCASSPSPGEAFFGQGTRLTVV.

V gene TRBV28 combines with J gene TRBJ2-1; 13 bases are a match to TRBD2. CDR1 is MDHEN and CDR2 is SYDVKM in the germline V gene. Trimming cost V 5 bases and J 1 base; bases outside gene matches: 11. The CDR3 is made up of 19 amino acids. CDR3 coding DNA: TGTGCCAGCAGTACGCAACAACTAGCGGGGGGGCGTTCCTACAATGAGCAGTTCTTC. Translated: CASSTQQLAGGRSYNEQFF.

V is TRBV11-2 and J is TRBJ2-7; D is unresolved. CDR3 length: 13 amino acids. The V and J ends lost 1 base and 7 bases respectively, with 11 bases between them. Germline-derived CDR1 and CDR2 are SGHAT and FQNNGV. The CDR3 sequence is CASSLGSVEEQYF. The DNA for the CDR3 is TGTGCCAGCAGCTTAGGATCCGTCGAGGAGCAGTACTTC. Together with reference TRBV11-2 and TRBJ2-7, the CDR3 gives the full variable domain: EAGVAQSPRYKIIEKRQSVAFWCNPISGHATLYWYQQILGQGPKLLIQFQNNGVVDDSQLPKDRFSAERLKGVDSTLKIQPAKLEDSAVYLCASSLGSVEEQYFGPGTRLTVT.

The sample holds one count of this clone. As DNA, the CDR3 is TGCGCCAGCCGCCCCCCTACCTCCTACGAGCAGTACTTC. This encodes CASRPPTSYEQYF. This chain uses TRBV5-1 with TRBJ2-7; D is undetermined. CDR1 is SGHRS, CDR2 YFSETQ, per germline. V was cut by 7 bases and J by 0 bases, with 11 bases left in between. This CDR3 has 13 amino acids.

The chain couples TRBV27 to TRBJ2-1; maybe TRBD2 (6 bases). The CDR3 extends over 16 amino acids. Deletions cut 3 bases from V and 3 bases from J, with 15 bases between. Germline CDR1 reads MNHEY; CDR2 reads SMNVEV (reference sequence). The CDR3 sequence: CASSLSPGTFYNEQFF. The DNA of the CDR3 is TGTGCCAGCAGTTTGAGCCCCGGGACTTTCTACAATGAGCAGTTCTTC.

This clone was recorded once. This chain links TRBV21-1 with TRBJ2-5; TRBD2, as called in the table, went unchecked against the DNA. TRBV21-1 is termed a pseudogene. CDR3 size: 20 residues. CDR3 sequence reads: CASSKVGTVGGRQRSETQYF. Here the CDR3 DNA reads TGTGCCAGCAGCAAAGTGGGTACAGTGGGGGGTAGACAGAGGTCAGAGACCCAGTACTTC.

To note about this clone: The sample contains more than one DNA sequence encoding this CDR3. The genes are TRBV10-1 and TRBJ2-2, with D unclear. Germline lookup yields CDR1 WNHNN and CDR2 SYGVQD (reference sequence). With 1 base removed from V and 5 bases from J, the gap between germline ends came to 8 bases. The CDR3 covers 14 residues. In DNA, the CDR3 is TGCGCCAGCAGTGAGTACAGATTAACCGGGGAGCTGTTTTTT. It is translated as CASSEYRLTGELFF.

The chain has TRBV27 and TRBJ2-5, with D unclear. The CDR3 runs to 14 residues. Germline lookup yields CDR1 MNHEY and CDR2 SMNVEV (reference sequence). V was trimmed by 3 bases and J by 1 base, leaving 9 bases between them. The CDR3, as DNA: TGTGCCAGCAGTTTTTTCCGGGCCCAAGAGACCCAGTACTTC. This gives the protein CASSFFRAQETQYF.